Below, 32 T cell receptor beta chains from the same sample are listed, as sequenced in a study of blood T cell repertoires in COVID-19 (dated by TCRdb to the early 2020s). The library was built by means of the immunoSEQ multiplex PCR assay. The table comes from immuneACCESS by way of TCRdb, which keeps in-frame sequences with V and J called. Part of the clones is missing from these tables; in studies checked, under half for an unresolved V gene and the rest for unknown reasons. A total of around 160,000 clones appear in this sample, 70% to 90% of them only once. The ten largest make up 6% of the sample. Sequenced: PBMCs or T cells enriched from blood (not recorded which). These TCRs come from a man in his forties who had recovered from COVID-19.

In this sample, this clone turned up a few times. The chain has TRBV5-4 and TRBJ1-1; D gene unclear. This CDR3 contains 13 residues. The V and J ends lost 3 bases and 3 bases respectively, with 9 bases between them. Germline V gene sequence: CDR1 SGHNT, CDR2 YYREEE (reference sequence). The DNA for the CDR3 is TGTGCCAGCAGCTCGGGGATGGACACTGAAGCTTTCTTT. Translated, it gives CASSSGMDTEAFF.

This clone has just one count. For the CDR3, the DNA is TGTGCCAGCAGCCCGGGACTAGCGGGGGTAGGGGATACGCAGTATTTT. It encodes CASSPGLAGVGDTQYF. The V gene is TRBV7-9, the J gene TRBJ2-3; TRBD2 matches at 14 bases. Germline-derived CDR1 and CDR2 are SEHNR and FQNEAQ (reference sequence). The CDR3 length is 16 residues. Trimming cost V 5 bases and J 6 bases; bases outside gene matches: 7.

Here the CDR3 DNA reads TGCGCCAGCAGCTCAAGGGGGCCTGAAGCTTTCTTT. It encodes CASSSRGPEAFF. The chain employs TRBV4-1 and TRBJ1-1, with 7 bases matching TRBD1. The ends lost 5 bases at V and 6 bases at J; junction bases unmatched: 3. Germline values: CDR1 MGHRA, CDR2 YSYEKL. The CDR3 loop spans 12 amino acids.

The chain recombines TRBV2 with TRBJ1-4; D is possibly TRBD1 (6 bases). Trimming shortened V by 10 bases and J by 4 bases, and 13 bases separated the two germline ends. The germline gives CDR1 SNHLY, CDR2 FYNNEI. The CDR3 has 13 amino acids. The chain's CDR3 is CATRQDSNEKLFF. CDR3 sequence (DNA): TGTGCCACCCGCCAGGACAGTAATGAAAAACTGTTTTTT.

The chain's CDR3 is CASSTGSNYGYTF. CDR3 in DNA: TGTGCCAGCAGTACAGGTTCTAACTATGGCTACACCTTC. This chain connects TRBV3-1 (or the pseudogene TRBV3-2) to TRBJ1-2; a weak D match, TRBD1 (5 bases). The CDR3 consists of 13 residues. Trimming took off 6 bases at V and 0 bases at J, with 8 bases between the two ends. Germline CDR1 is LGHDT and CDR2 is YNNKEL (reference sequence).

This sequence joins TRBV6-5 and TRBJ2-5; D remains unclear. Germline values: CDR1 MNHEY, CDR2 SVGAGI. Trimming took 4 bases from V and 1 from J, leaving 10 bases between them. The CDR3 has 14 residues. As DNA, the CDR3 is TGTGCCAGCAGTTCGCCGGGTCCCCAAGAGACCCAGTACTTC. Its translation is CASSSPGPQETQYF.

The rearrangement links TRBV9 to TRBJ2-5, with 11 bases matching TRBD2. Germline lookup yields CDR1 SGDLS and CDR2 YYNGEE. The CDR3 runs 14 residues. Trimming at V came to 5 bases and at J to 3 bases, leaving 3 bases not matched to a gene. The CDR3 nucleotides read TGTGCCAGCAGTCCGGGACTAGCGGAAGAGACCCAGTACTTC. Its protein is CASSPGLAEETQYF.

The chain recombines TRBV5-4 with TRBJ1-5; 10 nucleotides align to TRBD1. The CDR3 is 15 residues long. The junction had 6 bases not matched to a gene; V was cut back by 2 bases and J by 7 bases. The germline V gene encodes CDR1 SGHNT and CDR2 YYREEE (reference sequence). As DNA, the CDR3 is TGTGCCAGCAGCTTAGGTGGGACAGGGGACCAGCCCCAGCATTTT. It specifies CASSLGGTGDQPQHF.

The chain joins TRBV6-4 to TRBJ2-3, with 8 bases fitting TRBD2. The J segment lost 6 bases and the V segment lost 5 bases, leaving 10 bases of the junction unmatched. CDR1 is MRHNA, CDR2 SNTAGT, per germline. The CDR3 has 15 residues. The CDR3 sequence: CASSPGGGRADTQYF. Written as DNA, the CDR3 is TGTGCCAGCAGTCCGGGGGGGGGTAGAGCGGATACGCAGTATTTT.

This rearrangement joins TRBV27 to TRBJ2-5; the match to TRBD2 covers 12 bases. With V trimmed by 4 bases and J by 5 bases, 5 bases remained unmatched. From germline, CDR1 is MNHEY and CDR2 SMNVEV (reference sequence). The CDR3 contains 15 residues. In nucleotides, the CDR3 is TGTGCCAGCAGTTCGACTAGCGGGGGCTTGGAGACCCAGTACTTC. Translation gives CASSSTSGGLETQYF.

V usage is TRBV19 and J usage is TRBJ1-4; D possibly corresponds to TRBD1 (5 bases). The germline V and J ends were trimmed by 5 bases and 0 bases, with 16 bases remaining between them. The CDR3 has 17 residues. Germline V gene lookup returns CDR1 LNHDA and CDR2 SQIVND (reference sequence). CDR3 sequence (DNA): TGTGCCAGTAGTCCCCTGGATCAGGGAACAACTAATGAAAAACTGTTTTTT. Translated: CASSPLDQGTTNEKLFF.

Here the CDR3 DNA reads TGTGCCAGCAGCCAAGTCCTGGCGGGGGAGACCCAGTACTTC. It specifies CASSQVLAGETQYF. This chain uses TRBV14 with TRBJ2-5; D is possibly TRBD2 (6 bases). The CDR3 has 14 residues. From germline, CDR1 is SGHDN and CDR2 FVKESK. Trimming took off 1 base at V and 5 bases at J, with 11 bases between the two ends.

The genes are TRBV6-6 and TRBJ1-2; TRBD1 might be the D (6 bases). Looked up from germline, CDR1 is MNHNY and CDR2 is SVGAGI (reference sequence). The CDR3 totals 12 residues. The V and J ends lost 8 bases and 8 bases respectively, with 15 bases between them. The CDR3 region is CASGRQGYGYTF. The CDR3 region has the DNA TGTGCCAGCGGACGTCAGGGGTACGGCTACACCTTC.

A few counts support this clone. The rearrangement uses TRBV6-5 and TRBJ2-5; weak D call: TRBD2 (5 bases). The CDR3 runs 11 residues. Germline CDR1 MNHEY, CDR2 SVGAGI. Trimming removed 6 bases from V and 3 bases from J, with 5 bases in between. The CDR3 sequence: CASSGEETQYF. DNA of the CDR3: TGTGCCAGCAGCGGGGAAGAGACCCAGTACTTC.

The chain uses TRBV7-6 and TRBJ1-5; perhaps TRBD1 as D (5 bases). Germline CDR1 and CDR2: SGHVS and FNYEAQ. This CDR3 contains 14 residues. V was clipped by 4 bases and J by 5 bases, with 12 bases between them. For the CDR3, the DNA is TGTGCCAGCAGCTCCTCTTTAGGGGATCAGCCCCAGCATTTT. Translation: CASSSSLGDQPQHF.

The chain is built from TRBV5-1 and TRBJ1-6; D is ambiguous. The germline CDR1 and CDR2 sequences are SGHRS and YFSETQ. This CDR3 contains 15 residues. Trimming took 7 bases from V and 0 from J, leaving 11 bases between them. DNA of the CDR3: TGCGCCAGCGGTGCCGTGAGCTCCTATAATTCACCCCTCCACTTT. Translated, it gives CASGAVSSYNSPLHF.

The rearrangement joins TRBV9 to TRBJ2-3, with TRBD2 matching 9 bases. The J segment lost 4 bases and the V segment lost 2 bases, leaving 8 bases of the junction unmatched. Per the germline V gene, CDR1 is SGDLS and CDR2 is YYNGEE. CDR3 length equals 16 residues. The CDR3 sequence: CASSVPAGGSADTQYF. The CDR3 region has the DNA TGTGCCAGCAGCGTCCCGGCGGGGGGGTCTGCAGATACGCAGTATTTT.

The gene calls are TRBV2 and TRBJ2-2, with 9 bases matching TRBD1. V gave up 3 bases and J gave up 6 bases; unmatched junction bases: 2. Germline lookup yields CDR1 SNHLY and CDR2 FYNNEI. The CDR3 consists of 14 residues. CDR3 in amino acids: CASSDRQGAGELFF. The CDR3 DNA reads TGTGCCAGCAGTGATAGACAGGGGGCCGGGGAGCTGTTTTTT.

The chain has TRBV9 and TRBJ1-5; tentatively, D is TRBD1 (6 bases). With 4 bases removed from V and 0 bases from J, the gap between germline ends came to 14 bases. The germline CDR1 and CDR2 sequences are SGDLS and YYNGEE. The CDR3 has 16 residues. CDR3 in amino acids: CASSRTGTYSNQPQHF. The CDR3 DNA reads TGTGCCAGCAGCCGAACAGGGACATATAGCAATCAGCCCCAGCATTTT.

The chain is built from TRBV19 and TRBJ2-2, with a possible D match to TRBD1 (6 bases). Trimming stripped 6 bases from V and 2 bases from J, with 19 bases between. The CDR3 length is 17 residues. The germline V gene has CDR1 LNHDA and CDR2 SQIVND (reference sequence). CDR3 sequence: CASRPSFDRINTGELFF. The DNA of the CDR3 is TGTGCCAGTAGACCCTCATTCGACAGGATCAACACCGGGGAGCTGTTTTTT.

This clone was detected once. This chain joins TRBV7-9 and TRBJ2-4, with 7 bases lining up with TRBD2. V gave up 1 base and J gave up 4 bases; unmatched junction bases: 13. Germline V CDR1 and CDR2: SEHNR, FQNEAQ (reference sequence). There are 18 residues in the CDR3. Here the CDR3 reads CASSLGWAGVIEKNIQYF. For the CDR3, the DNA is TGTGCCAGCAGCTTAGGCTGGGCGGGGGTGATTGAAAAAAACATTCAGTACTTC. Based on the CDR3 plus reference TRBV7-9 and TRBJ2-4, the full variable domain is DTGVSQNPRHKITKRGQNVTFRCDPISEHNRLYWYRQTLGQGPEFLTYFQNEAQLEKSRLLSDRFSAERPKGSFSTLEIQRTEQGDSAMYLCASSLGWAGVIEKNIQYFGAGTRLSVL.

The rearrangement links TRBV11-3 to TRBJ2-5; 10 bases are shared with TRBD1. Germline CDR1 and CDR2: SGHNT and YENEEA. The CDR3 spans 15 residues. The V segment lost 3 bases and the J segment 4 bases; nucleotides outside the gene matches: 5. CDR3 in amino acids: CASSLGTGVGETQYF. The CDR3 DNA is TGTGCCAGCAGCTTGGGGACAGGGGTCGGAGAGACCCAGTACTTC.

The chain combines TRBV18 with TRBJ1-2, with TRBD1 matching 10 bases. Unmatched junction bases numbered 5, after V lost 3 bases and J lost 7 bases. Germline V lookup: CDR1 KGHSH, CDR2 LQKENI. The CDR3 runs 14 residues. CDR3 DNA sequence: TGTGCCAGCTCACCCGAGACAGGGGGCAGTGGCTACACCTTC. This codes for CASSPETGGSGYTF.

This chain uses TRBV10-3 with TRBJ1-5; D not certain. Germline assignment: CDR1 ENHRY and CDR2 SYGVKD. The CDR3 covers 13 residues. The V end was cut by 3 bases, the J end by 3 bases, with 6 bases between. The chain's CDR3 is CAISERVNQPQHF. The CDR3 DNA is TGTGCCATCAGTGAACGGGTCAATCAGCCCCAGCATTTT.

The gene calls are TRBV18 and TRBJ1-2, with 7 nucleotides matching TRBD1. The V gene end was trimmed by 4 bases and the J gene end by 6 bases; junction bases not matched to a gene: 5. Germline V CDR1 and CDR2: KGHSH, LQKENI. The CDR3 consists of 13 residues. CDR3 amino acids: CASSQTGSDGYTF. As DNA, the CDR3 is TGTGCCAGCTCACAGACAGGGTCGGATGGCTACACCTTC.

J is TRBJ2-6 and V is TRBV21-1; TRBD2, as called in the table, went unchecked against the DNA. TRBV21-1 is a pseudogene segment. CDR3 size: 17 residues. In DNA, the CDR3 is TGTGCCAGCAGCAAAGGCGAGGATTTGAGAGGGGCCAACGTCCTGACTTTC. As protein: CASSKGEDLRGANVLTF.

The chain links TRBV7-6 to TRBJ1-6; D gene ambiguous. Trimming removed 4 bases from V and 9 bases from J, with 10 bases in between. This CDR3 contains 13 residues. Per the germline V gene, CDR1 is SGHVS and CDR2 is FNYEAQ. CDR3 loop: CASSSNPSSPLHF. In DNA, the CDR3 is TGTGCCAGCAGCTCCAATCCCAGTTCACCCCTCCACTTT.

The genes are TRBV2 and TRBJ2-7; D is possibly TRBD1 (6 bases). In germline, CDR1 is SNHLY, CDR2 FYNNEI. This CDR3 has 13 amino acids. The germline V and J ends were trimmed by 7 bases and 0 bases, with 10 bases remaining between them. The DNA for the CDR3 is TGTGCCAGCACCAACAGGGTCTCCTACGAGCAGTACTTC. It specifies CASTNRVSYEQYF.

V usage is TRBV19 and J usage is TRBJ2-1, with TRBD2 identical over 8 bases. The CDR3 covers 15 residues. CDR1 is LNHDA and CDR2 is SQIVND in the germline V gene (reference sequence). V shed 1 base and J 5 bases; nucleotides not matched to a gene: 4. CDR3 loop: CASSIGAGGHNEQFF. The CDR3 DNA sequence: TGTGCCAGTAGTATAGGGGCGGGGGGTCACAATGAGCAGTTCTTC.

The chain is built from TRBV24-1 and TRBJ2-3, with D possibly TRBD2 on 5 matching bases. The V gene's germline CDR1 is KGHDR and CDR2 SFDVKD. CDR3 length: 13 residues. Trimming left V 7 bases short and J 5 bases short, with 12 bases between. Here the CDR3 reads CATRRGHGDTQYF. The CDR3 region has the DNA TGTGCCACCAGACGGGGTCATGGAGATACGCAGTATTTT.

The rearrangement links TRBV7-8 to TRBJ2-1, with 8 bases that match TRBD2. J was trimmed by 0 bases and V by 2 bases; bases with no gene match: 6. CDR1 is SGHVS, CDR2 FQNEAQ, per germline. CDR3 length: 17 residues. The CDR3 DNA reads as TGTGCCAGCAGCTTACGGACGGGGGGGAGCTCCTACAATGAGCAGTTCTTC. It translates to CASSLRTGGSSYNEQFF.

This clone was observed a single time. The chain has TRBV6-5 and TRBJ2-5; D may be TRBD2 (5 bases). Trimming shortened V by 6 bases and J by 5 bases, and 13 bases separated the two germline ends. Per the germline V gene, CDR1 is MNHEY and CDR2 is SVGAGI. The CDR3 consists of 13 residues. This chain's CDR3 is CASRKTGEETQYF. The CDR3, as DNA: TGTGCCAGCAGGAAGACTGGGGAGGAGACCCAGTACTTC.